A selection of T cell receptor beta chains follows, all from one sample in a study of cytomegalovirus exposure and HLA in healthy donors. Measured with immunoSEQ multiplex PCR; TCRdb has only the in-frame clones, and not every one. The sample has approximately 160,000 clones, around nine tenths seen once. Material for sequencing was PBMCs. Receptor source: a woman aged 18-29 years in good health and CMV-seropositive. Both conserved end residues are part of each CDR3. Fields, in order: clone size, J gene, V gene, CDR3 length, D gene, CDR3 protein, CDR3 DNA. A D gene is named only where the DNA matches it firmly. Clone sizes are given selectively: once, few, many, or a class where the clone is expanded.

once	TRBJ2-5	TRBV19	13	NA	CASSAAGQETQYF	TGTGCCAGTAGTGCGGCGGGCCAAGAGACCCAGTACTTC
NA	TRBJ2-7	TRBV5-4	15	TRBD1	CASSLSLQGNYEQYF	TGTGCCAGCAGCTTGAGTTTACAGGGGAACTACGAGCAGTACTTC
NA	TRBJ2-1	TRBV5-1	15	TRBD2	CASSPGLAGDNEQFF	TGCGCCAGCAGCCCTGGACTAGCGGGTGACAATGAGCAGTTCTTC
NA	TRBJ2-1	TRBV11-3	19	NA	CASSLRGGGSSSSYNEQFF	TGTGCCAGCAGCCTCCGTGGAGGGGGCTCTTCGAGCTCCTACAATGAGCAGTTCTTC
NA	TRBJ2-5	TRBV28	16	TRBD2	CASSLGLAGVGETQYF	TGTGCCAGCAGTTTAGGTCTAGCGGGAGTTGGAGAGACCCAGTACTTC
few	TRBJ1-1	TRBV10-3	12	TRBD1	CAMRQGNTEAFF	TGTGCCATGCGACAGGGTAACACTGAAGCTTTCTTT
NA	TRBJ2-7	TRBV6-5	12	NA	CASSVTGYEQYF	TGTGCCAGCAGCGTAACTGGCTACGAGCAGTACTTC
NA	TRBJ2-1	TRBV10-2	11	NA	CASGGYNEQFF	TGCGCCAGCGGCGGATACAATGAGCAGTTCTTC
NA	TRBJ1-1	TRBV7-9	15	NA	CASSLVLTGTTEAFF	TGTGCCAGCAGCTTAGTTCTCACAGGGACCACTGAAGCTTTCTTT
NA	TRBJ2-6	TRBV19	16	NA	CASSIVPGSGANVLTF	TGTGCCAGTAGTATAGTTCCAGGCTCTGGGGCCAACGTCCTGACTTTC
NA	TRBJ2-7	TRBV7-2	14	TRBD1	CASSVQQGNYEQYF	TGTGCCAGCAGCGTACAACAGGGGAACTACGAGCAGTACTTC
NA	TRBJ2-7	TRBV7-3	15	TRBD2	CASSLMLAATYEQYF	TGTGCCAGCAGCTTAATGCTAGCGGCTACCTACGAGCAGTACTTC
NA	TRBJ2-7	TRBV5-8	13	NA	CASSLERRDEQYF	TGTGCCAGCAGCTTGGAAAGGAGAGACGAGCAGTACTTC
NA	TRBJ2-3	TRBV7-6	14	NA	CASSSEASTDTQYF	TGTGCCAGCAGCTCGGAGGCCAGCACAGATACGCAGTATTTT
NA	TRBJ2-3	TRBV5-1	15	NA	CASSFGATSTDTQYF	TGCGCCAGCAGCTTCGGAGCGACTAGCACAGATACGCAGTATTTT
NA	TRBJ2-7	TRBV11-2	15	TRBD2	CASRPSGGSLYEQYF	TGTGCCAGCCGCCCTTCGGGGGGTTCACTCTACGAGCAGTACTTC
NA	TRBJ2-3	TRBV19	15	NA	CASSMYSTSTDTQYF	TGTGCCAGTAGTATGTACTCCACTAGCACAGATACGCAGTATTTT
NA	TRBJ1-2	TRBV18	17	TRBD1	CASSPLTGTGGFYGYTF	TGTGCCAGCTCACCATTAACCGGGACAGGAGGGTTCTATGGCTACACCTTC
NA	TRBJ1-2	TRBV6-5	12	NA	CASSRQSYGYTF	TGTGCCAGCAGCCGACAGAGCTATGGCTACACCTTC
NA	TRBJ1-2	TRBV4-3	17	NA	CASSQDGGSDSTYGYTF	TGCGCCAGCAGCCAAGATGGGGGCAGTGACAGTACCTATGGCTACACCTTC
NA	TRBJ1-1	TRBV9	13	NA	CASSPPNRGAAFF	TGTGCCAGCAGCCCGCCTAACCGGGGTGCGGCTTTCTTT
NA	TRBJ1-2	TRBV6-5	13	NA	CASSQRENYGYTF	TGTGCCAGCAGTCAAAGGGAGAACTATGGCTACACCTTC